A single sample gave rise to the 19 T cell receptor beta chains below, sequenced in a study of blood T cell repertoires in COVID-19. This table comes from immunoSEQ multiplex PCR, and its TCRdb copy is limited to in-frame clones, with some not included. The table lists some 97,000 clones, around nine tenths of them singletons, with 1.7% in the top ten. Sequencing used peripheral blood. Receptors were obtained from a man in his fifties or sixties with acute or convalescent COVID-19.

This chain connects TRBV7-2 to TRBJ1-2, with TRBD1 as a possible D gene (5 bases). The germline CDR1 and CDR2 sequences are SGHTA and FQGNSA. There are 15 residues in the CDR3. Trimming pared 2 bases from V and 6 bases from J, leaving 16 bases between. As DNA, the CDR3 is TGTGCCAGCAGCTTATACGGGGGGGTACTGGATGGCTACACCTTC. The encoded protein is CASSLYGGVLDGYTF.

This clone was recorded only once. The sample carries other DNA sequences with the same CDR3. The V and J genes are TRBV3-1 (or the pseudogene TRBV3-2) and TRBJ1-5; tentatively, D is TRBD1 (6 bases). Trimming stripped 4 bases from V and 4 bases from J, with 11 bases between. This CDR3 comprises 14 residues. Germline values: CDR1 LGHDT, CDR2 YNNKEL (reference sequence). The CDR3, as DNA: TGTGCCAGCAGCCCCCGGACAGAGAATCAGCCCCAGCATTTT. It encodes CASSPRTENQPQHF.

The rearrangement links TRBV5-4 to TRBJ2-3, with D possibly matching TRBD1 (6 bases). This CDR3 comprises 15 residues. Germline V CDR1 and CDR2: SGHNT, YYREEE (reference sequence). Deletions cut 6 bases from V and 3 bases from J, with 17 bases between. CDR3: CASMATTGTTDTQYF. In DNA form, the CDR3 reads TGTGCCAGCATGGCAACTACAGGGACGACAGATACGCAGTATTTT.

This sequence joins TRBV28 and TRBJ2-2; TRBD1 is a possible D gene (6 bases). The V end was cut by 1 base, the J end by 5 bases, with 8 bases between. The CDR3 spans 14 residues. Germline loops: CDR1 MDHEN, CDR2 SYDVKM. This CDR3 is CASSLLRGTGELFF. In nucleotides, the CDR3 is TGTGCCAGCAGTTTATTAAGGGGGACCGGGGAGCTGTTTTTT.

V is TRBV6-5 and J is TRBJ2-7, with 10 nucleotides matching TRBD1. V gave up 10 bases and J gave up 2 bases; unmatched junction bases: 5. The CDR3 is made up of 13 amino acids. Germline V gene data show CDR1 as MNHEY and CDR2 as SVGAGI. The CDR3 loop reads CATRDRGTYEQYF. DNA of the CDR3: TGTGCCACTCGGGACAGGGGAACCTACGAGCAGTACTTC.

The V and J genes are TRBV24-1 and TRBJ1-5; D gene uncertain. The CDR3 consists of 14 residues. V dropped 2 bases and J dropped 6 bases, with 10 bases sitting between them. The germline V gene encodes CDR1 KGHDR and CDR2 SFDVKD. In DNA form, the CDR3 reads TGTGCCACCAGTGATTCACGGGTAGGTCAGCCCCAGCATTTT. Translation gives CATSDSRVGQPQHF.

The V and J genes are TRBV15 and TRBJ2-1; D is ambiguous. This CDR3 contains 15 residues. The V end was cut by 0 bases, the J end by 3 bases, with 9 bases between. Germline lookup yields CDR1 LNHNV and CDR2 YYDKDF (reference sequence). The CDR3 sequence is CATSREGRSYNEQFF. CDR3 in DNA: TGTGCCACCAGCAGAGAGGGCCGAAGCTACAATGAGCAGTTCTTC.

CDR3 amino acids: CASSPEGQNTYGYTF. In DNA, the CDR3 is TGTGCCAGCTCACCAGAGGGACAAAATACCTATGGCTACACCTTC. This chain joins TRBV18 and TRBJ1-2; D perhaps matches TRBD1 (6 bases). Germline CDR1 is KGHSH and CDR2 is LQKENI. The CDR3 totals 15 residues. V dropped 2 bases and J dropped 4 bases, with 14 bases sitting between them.

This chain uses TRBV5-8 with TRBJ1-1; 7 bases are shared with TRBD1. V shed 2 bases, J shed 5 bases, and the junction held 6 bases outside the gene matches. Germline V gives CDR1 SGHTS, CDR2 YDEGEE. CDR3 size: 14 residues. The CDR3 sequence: CASSFRTGVTEAFF. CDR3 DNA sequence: TGTGCCAGCAGCTTTCGCACAGGGGTAACTGAAGCTTTCTTT.

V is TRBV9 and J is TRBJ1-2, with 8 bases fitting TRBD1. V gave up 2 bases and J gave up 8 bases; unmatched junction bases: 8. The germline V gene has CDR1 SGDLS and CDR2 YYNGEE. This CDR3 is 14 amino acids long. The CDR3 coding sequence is TGTGCCAGCAGCGTGACAGGGGTGCTGGGGGGCTACACCTTC. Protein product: CASSVTGVLGGYTF. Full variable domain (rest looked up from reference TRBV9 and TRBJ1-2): DSGVTQTPKHLITATGQRVTLRCSPRSGDLSVYWYQQSLDQGLQFLIQYYNGEERAKGNILERFSAQQFPDLHSELNLSSLELGDSALYFCASSVTGVLGGYTFGSGTRLTVV.

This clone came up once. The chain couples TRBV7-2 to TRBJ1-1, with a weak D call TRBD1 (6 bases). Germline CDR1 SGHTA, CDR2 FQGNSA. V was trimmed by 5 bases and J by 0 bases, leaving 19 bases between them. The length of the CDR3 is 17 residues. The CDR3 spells CASSPRRGGLMNTEAFF. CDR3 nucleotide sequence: TGTGCCAGCAGCCCGCGGAGGGGGGGCCTTATGAACACTGAAGCTTTCTTT.

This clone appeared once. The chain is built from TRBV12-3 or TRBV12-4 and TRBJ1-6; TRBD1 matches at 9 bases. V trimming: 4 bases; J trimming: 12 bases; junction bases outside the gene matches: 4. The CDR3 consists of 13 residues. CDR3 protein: CASSWDRVRPLHF. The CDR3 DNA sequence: TGTGCCAGCAGTTGGGACAGGGTCAGACCCCTCCACTTT.

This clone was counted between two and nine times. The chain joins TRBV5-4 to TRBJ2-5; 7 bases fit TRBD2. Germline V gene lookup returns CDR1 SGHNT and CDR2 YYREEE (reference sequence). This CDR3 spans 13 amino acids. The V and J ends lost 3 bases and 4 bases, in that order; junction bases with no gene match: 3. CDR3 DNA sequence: TGTGCCAGCAGCTCCGGGGGGTTAGAGACCCAGTACTTC. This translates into CASSSGGLETQYF.

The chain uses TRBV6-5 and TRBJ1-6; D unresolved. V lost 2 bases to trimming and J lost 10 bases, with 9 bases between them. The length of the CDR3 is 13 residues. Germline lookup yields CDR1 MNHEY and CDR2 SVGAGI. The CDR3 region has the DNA TGTGCCAGCAGTTACCGGCTAGAATCACCCCTCCACTTT. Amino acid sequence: CASSYRLESPLHF.

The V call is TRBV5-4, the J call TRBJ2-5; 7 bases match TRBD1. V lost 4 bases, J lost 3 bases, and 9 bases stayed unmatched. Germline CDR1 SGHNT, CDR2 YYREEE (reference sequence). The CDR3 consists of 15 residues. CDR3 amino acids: CASSVARTGEETQYF. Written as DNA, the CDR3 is TGTGCCAGCAGCGTGGCCCGGACAGGAGAAGAGACCCAGTACTTC.

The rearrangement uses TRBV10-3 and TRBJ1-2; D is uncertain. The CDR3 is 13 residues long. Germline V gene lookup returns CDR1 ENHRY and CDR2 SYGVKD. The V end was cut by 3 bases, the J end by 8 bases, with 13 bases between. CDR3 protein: CAISDGPGGGYTF. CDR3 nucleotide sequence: TGTGCCATCAGTGATGGGCCCGGAGGGGGCTACACCTTC.

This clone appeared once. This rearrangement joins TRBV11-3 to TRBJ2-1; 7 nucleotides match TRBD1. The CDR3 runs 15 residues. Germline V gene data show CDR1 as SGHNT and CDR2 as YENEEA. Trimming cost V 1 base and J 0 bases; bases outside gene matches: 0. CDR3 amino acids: CASSLAGGSYNEQFF. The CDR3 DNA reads TGTGCCAGCAGCTTAGCAGGGGGCTCCTACAATGAGCAGTTCTTC. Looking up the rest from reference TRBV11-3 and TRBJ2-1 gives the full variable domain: EAGVVQSPRYKIIEKKQPVAFWCNPISGHNTLYWYLQNLGQGPELLIRYENEEAVDDSQLPKDRFSAERLKGVDSTLKIQPAELGDSAVYLCASSLAGGSYNEQFFGPGTRLTVL.

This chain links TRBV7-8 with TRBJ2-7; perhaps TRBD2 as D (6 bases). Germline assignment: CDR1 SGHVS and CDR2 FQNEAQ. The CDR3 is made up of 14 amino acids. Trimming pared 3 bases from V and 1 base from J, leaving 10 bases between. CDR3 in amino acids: CASSFLRGSYEQYV. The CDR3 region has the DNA TGTGCCAGCAGCTTTCTACGGGGGTCCTACGAGCAGTACGTC.

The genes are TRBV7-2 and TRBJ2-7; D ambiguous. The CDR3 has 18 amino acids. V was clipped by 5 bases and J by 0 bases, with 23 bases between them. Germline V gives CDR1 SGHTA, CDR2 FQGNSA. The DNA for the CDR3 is TGTGCCAGCAGCCACGAGGTGGATCGTGGAACCAGCTCCTACGAGCAGTACTTC. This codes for CASSHEVDRGTSSYEQYF. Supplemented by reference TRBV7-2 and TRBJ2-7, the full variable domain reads GAGVSQSPSNKVTEKGKDVELRCDPISGHTALYWYRQSLGQGLEFLIYFQGNSAPDKSGLPSDRFSAERTGGSVSTLTIQRTQQEDSAVYLCASSHEVDRGTSSYEQYFGPGTRLTVT.